Listed here are 32 T cell receptor beta chains from one sample, sequenced in a study of cytomegalovirus exposure and HLA in healthy donors. The PCR made use of 60 Vbeta and 13 Jbeta primers. TCRdb's copy holds only in-frame clones and misses some; the assay was immunoSEQ multiplex PCR. Of 140,000 to 150,000 clones in the sample, approximately 80% are singletons; the top ten hold 3% to 4.5%. Specimen: PBMCs. All receptors come from a male donor in good health and CMV-seronegative.

Points on this clone: Other DNA sequences in the same sample also yield this CDR3. This chain uses TRBV10-3 with TRBJ2-1, with 12 bases that match TRBD2. The CDR3 is 17 amino acids. Germline V gene sequence: CDR1 ENHRY, CDR2 SYGVKD. With 5 bases clipped from V and 0 bases from J, the junction kept 5 bases outside the gene matches. The CDR3 sequence: CAISPGLAGSSYNEQFF. CDR3 in DNA: TGTGCCATCAGTCCAGGACTAGCGGGGAGCTCCTACAATGAGCAGTTCTTC.

A word on this clone: The sample carries other DNA sequences with the same CDR3. The chain combines TRBV6-6 with TRBJ1-2; maybe TRBD1 (6 bases). Trimming removed 4 bases from V and 4 bases from J, with 10 bases in between. The CDR3 contains 13 residues. The germline V gene encodes CDR1 MNHNY and CDR2 SVGAGI (reference sequence). The CDR3 bases are TGTGCCAGCAGTTCACAGGGCCTCTATGGCTACACCTTC. This gives the protein CASSSQGLYGYTF.

CDR3 residues: CAISEDRGIQPQHF. CDR3 DNA sequence: TGTGCCATCAGTGAGGACAGGGGTATTCAGCCCCAGCATTTT. This chain uses TRBV10-3 with TRBJ1-5; TRBD1 aligns across 8 bases. Per germline, CDR1 ENHRY and CDR2 SYGVKD. Trimming took 2 bases from V and 6 from J; bases not matched to a gene: 3. The CDR3 runs 14 residues.

The table lists this clone with a few counts. The chain combines TRBV27 with TRBJ1-1, with D unclear. CDR3 length equals 14 residues. V was cut by 3 bases and J by 0 bases, with 8 bases left in between. The germline CDR1 and CDR2 sequences are MNHEY and SMNVEV (reference sequence). For the CDR3, the DNA is TGTGCCAGCAGTTTTAGCACACTGAACACTGAAGCTTTCTTT. Its protein product is CASSFSTLNTEAFF.

The genes are TRBV29-1 and TRBJ2-7; a weak D match, TRBD2 (6 bases). The length of the CDR3 is 14 residues. Germline V gene sequence: CDR1 SQVTM, CDR2 ANQGSEA. Deletions cut 6 bases from V and 1 base from J, with 16 bases between. The CDR3 protein is CSVQFGGPSYEQYF. CDR3 DNA sequence: TGCAGCGTGCAGTTCGGGGGACCATCCTACGAGCAGTACTTC.

Concerning this clone itself: In the same sample, other DNA sequences code for this CDR3. The chain joins TRBV5-4 to TRBJ2-7; 9 positions match TRBD1. The V gene end was trimmed by 0 bases and the J gene end by 3 bases; junction bases not matched to a gene: 7. The CDR3 consists of 16 residues. Germline CDR1 and CDR2: SGHNT and YYREEE (reference sequence). CDR3 DNA: TGTGCCAGCAGCTTGGCAAACAGGGGGCCCTTCTACGAGCAGTACTTC. Its translation is CASSLANRGPFYEQYF.

The V and J genes are TRBV7-2 and TRBJ2-7; 9 positions agree with TRBD1. CDR1 and CDR2 from the germline V gene are SGHTA and FQGNSA. J gave up 1 base and V 5 bases, and 6 bases lay outside the gene matches. The CDR3 has 15 residues. The CDR3 loop is CASSLTGTGSYEQYF. The CDR3 nucleotides are TGTGCCAGCAGCCTAACCGGGACAGGGTCCTACGAGCAGTACTTC. Full variable domain (outside the CDR3, taken from reference TRBV7-2 and TRBJ2-7): GAGVSQSPSNKVTEKGKDVELRCDPISGHTALYWYRQSLGQGLEFLIYFQGNSAPDKSGLPSDRFSAERTGGSVSTLTIQRTQQEDSAVYLCASSLTGTGSYEQYFGPGTRLTVT.

This chain links TRBV20-1 with TRBJ1-2; D gene ambiguous. The CDR3 is 11 residues long. Germline lookup yields CDR1 DFQATT and CDR2 SNEGSKA (reference sequence). V was clipped by 6 bases and J by 6 bases, with 11 bases between them. The CDR3 here is CSAERGNGYTF. As DNA, the CDR3 is TGCAGTGCCGAGCGCGGGAATGGCTACACCTTC.

This CDR3 is CASKRTSGRIYNEQFF. The CDR3 nucleotides read TGTGCCAGTAAGAGGACTAGCGGGAGGATCTACAATGAGCAGTTCTTC. The rearrangement links TRBV19 to TRBJ2-1, with 14 bases identical to TRBD2. Per germline, CDR1 LNHDA and CDR2 SQIVND (reference sequence). V dropped 7 bases and J dropped 3; count of bases not matched to a gene: 5. The CDR3 loop spans 16 amino acids.

This clone was observed once. The J gene is TRBJ1-5, the V gene TRBV27; 9 bases are a match to TRBD1. The germline V gene has CDR1 MNHEY and CDR2 SMNVEV (reference sequence). J gave up 9 bases and V 5 bases, and 17 bases lay outside the gene matches. The CDR3 has 17 amino acids. As DNA, the CDR3 is TGTGCCAGCAGTGATGGGACAGGGTATAATGCGGATCGGCCCCAGCATTTT. This sequence encodes CASSDGTGYNADRPQHF.

The chain employs TRBV7-9 and TRBJ2-3; D may be TRBD1 (7 bases). This CDR3 region has 15 residues. CDR1 and CDR2 from the germline V gene are SEHNR and FQNEAQ (reference sequence). V was trimmed by 1 base and J by 5 bases, leaving 13 bases between them. CDR3 bases: TGTGCCAGCAGCTTAGATGCAGGGGGGAAAGATACGCAGTATTTT. The encoded protein is CASSLDAGGKDTQYF.

The chain joins TRBV25-1 to TRBJ2-1, with 11 nucleotides matching TRBD2. CDR1 and CDR2 (germline): MGHDK, SYGVNS. The CDR3 sequence is 15 residues long. J gave up 4 bases and V 4 bases, and 3 bases lay outside the gene matches. For the CDR3, the DNA is TGTGCCAGCAGTGCCGGGACTAGCGGATACAATGAGCAGTTCTTC. It yields the protein CASSAGTSGYNEQFF.

This clone has a handful of counts. The CDR3 DNA sequence: TGTGCCAGCAGCTTAGATATTAACTATGGCTACACCTTC. This gives the protein CASSLDINYGYTF. The chain employs TRBV7-2 and TRBJ1-2; D is unclear. This CDR3 is 13 amino acids long. Trimming stripped 1 base from V and 1 base from J, with 4 bases between. Germline CDR1 and CDR2: SGHTA and FQGNSA.

The V gene is TRBV5-3, the J gene TRBJ2-7; 12 nucleotides agree with TRBD2. TRBV5-3 is placed among ORFs of uncertain function. CDR3 length: 15 amino acids. V lost 3 bases, J lost 3 bases, and 4 bases stayed unmatched. This CDR3 reads CARSSGTSGCYEQYF. Here the CDR3 DNA reads TGTGCCAGAAGCTCCGGGACTAGCGGGTGCTACGAGCAGTACTTC.

DNA for the CDR3: TGTGCCAGCAGGGGAGAGCGGAATGAGCAGTTCTTC. It encodes CASRGERNEQFF. The gene calls are TRBV5-4 and TRBJ2-1; perhaps TRBD2 as D (5 bases). The CDR3 extends over 12 amino acids. V lost 5 bases and J lost 7, with 10 bases in between. Germline loops: CDR1 SGHNT, CDR2 YYREEE (reference sequence).

The count of this clone is one. The CDR3 DNA sequence: TGTGCCAGCAGCCAAGAAGGAACTAGCGGGAGCGGGGGCAGAAACATTCAGTACTTC. Protein product: CASSQEGTSGSGGRNIQYF. The genes are TRBV4-2 and TRBJ2-4; 11 bases fit TRBD2. The ends lost 0 bases at V and 6 bases at J; junction bases unmatched: 13. CDR3 length equals 19 residues. Per germline, CDR1 LGHNA and CDR2 YNFKEQ.

This clone was observed a handful of times. The chain links TRBV11-2 to TRBJ1-2; D not certain. CDR1 SGHAT and CDR2 FQNNGV come from the germline V gene. V was clipped by 4 bases and J by 4 bases, with 10 bases between them. The CDR3 sequence is 13 residues long. The CDR3 is CASSSDISYGYTF. The DNA for the CDR3 is TGTGCCAGCAGCTCCGACATTTCCTATGGCTACACCTTC.

The chain carries TRBV7-6 and TRBJ2-7; tentative D call: TRBD2 (6 bases). The length of the CDR3 is 15 residues. Trimming shortened V by 5 bases and J by 5 bases, and 19 bases separated the two germline ends. The germline CDR1 and CDR2 sequences are SGHVS and FNYEAQ. The CDR3 bases are TGTGCCAGCAGCCGATCCGCCGCGGGGAGCCACGAGCAGTACTTC. Amino acid sequence: CASSRSAAGSHEQYF.

This clone was seen a handful of times. V usage is TRBV10-3 and J usage is TRBJ1-3, with 9 bases fitting TRBD1. J gave up 2 bases and V 0 bases, and 2 bases lay outside the gene matches. Germline values: CDR1 ENHRY, CDR2 SYGVKD. The CDR3 runs 16 residues. The CDR3 here is CAISESTGGPGNTIYF. CDR3 nucleotide sequence: TGTGCCATCAGTGAGTCGACAGGGGGGCCTGGAAACACCATATATTTT.

This clone was seen a few times. The V gene is TRBV27, the J gene TRBJ1-1, with D perhaps TRBD1 (5 bases). In germline, CDR1 is MNHEY, CDR2 SMNVEV (reference sequence). V was trimmed by 6 bases and J by 2 bases, leaving 19 bases between them. This CDR3 spans 16 amino acids. Here the CDR3 reads CASSRDLRESNTEAFF. As DNA, the CDR3 is TGTGCCAGCAGCCGGGACCTCCGGGAGAGTAACACTGAAGCTTTCTTT.

The chain combines TRBV5-8 with TRBJ1-4; 9 bases map to TRBD1. J was trimmed by 0 bases and V by 0 bases; bases with no gene match: 6. CDR3 length: 18 amino acids. The germline V gene has CDR1 SGHTS and CDR2 YDEGEE. CDR3 DNA: TGTGCCAGCAGCTTGGGGTGGACAGGGGTTGCAACTAATGAAAAACTGTTTTTT. This sequence encodes CASSLGWTGVATNEKLFF.

The chain uses TRBV15 and TRBJ2-6; 8 nucleotides line up with TRBD1. With V trimmed by 2 bases and J by 2 bases, 8 bases remained unmatched. Germline V gene sequence: CDR1 LNHNV, CDR2 YYDKDF (reference sequence). This CDR3 comprises 18 residues. CDR3 sequence reads: CATSRRQGSSPGANVLTF. CDR3 sequence (DNA): TGTGCCACCAGCAGAAGACAGGGGAGTTCCCCTGGGGCCAACGTCCTGACTTTC.

V gene TRBV19 combines with J gene TRBJ1-5; D remains ambiguous. Trimming removed 2 bases at V and 1 base at J, with 9 bases between. The length of the CDR3 is 15 residues. CDR1 LNHDA and CDR2 SQIVND come from the germline V gene (reference sequence). CDR3 sequence: CASSIYSASNQPQHF. CDR3 in DNA: TGTGCCAGTAGTATATACAGTGCCAGCAATCAGCCCCAGCATTTT.

V is TRBV4-3 and J is TRBJ1-4; possible D gene TRBD1, 5 bases. V lost 0 bases, J lost 2 bases, and 13 bases lay in between. Looked up from germline, CDR1 is LGHNA and CDR2 is YSLEER. The CDR3 spans 17 residues. The CDR3 sequence: CASSQDQGTATNEKLFF. CDR3 DNA: TGCGCCAGCAGCCAAGATCAGGGAACCGCGACTAATGAAAAACTGTTTTTT.

The CDR3 spells CASSEGQGGETQYF. The CDR3 coding sequence is TGTGCCAGCAGTGAGGGACAGGGGGGAGAGACCCAGTACTTC. This rearrangement joins TRBV6-1 to TRBJ2-5; TRBD1 matches at 11 bases. This CDR3 is 14 amino acids long. The V gene end was trimmed by 3 bases and the J gene end by 4 bases; junction bases not matched to a gene: 1. The germline V gene encodes CDR1 MNHNS and CDR2 SASEGT.

This rearrangement joins TRBV4-3 to TRBJ1-2, with 7 bases identical to TRBD1. Trimming took 0 bases from V and 4 from J; bases not matched to a gene: 8. The CDR3 sequence is 16 residues long. Germline V lookup: CDR1 LGHNA, CDR2 YSLEER. The CDR3 reads CASSQDHRGQSYGYTF. CDR3 coding DNA: TGCGCCAGCAGCCAAGATCATCGGGGACAGAGCTATGGCTACACCTTC.

This clone was seen a few times. The V and J genes are TRBV4-1 and TRBJ2-5, with 9 bases matching TRBD2. CDR1 is MGHRA, CDR2 YSYEKL, per germline. The CDR3 has 16 amino acids. V shed 0 bases, J shed 14 bases, and the junction held 16 bases outside the gene matches. The CDR3 bases are TGCGCCAGCAGCCAAGAAGGGGTTAGCGGGGGCCCAATTAAATACTTC. It translates to CASSQEGVSGGPIKYF.

The J gene is TRBJ1-2, the V gene TRBV18; 9 nucleotides line up with TRBD1. The CDR3 is 15 amino acids. CDR1 is KGHSH and CDR2 is LQKENI in the germline V gene. Losses at the gene ends were 0 bases for V and 10 bases for J; bases not matched to a gene: 9. The CDR3 region is CASSPPAGTGSFYTF. The DNA for the CDR3 is TGTGCCAGCTCACCACCGGCTGGGACAGGGAGCTTCTACACCTTC. Together with reference TRBV18 and TRBJ1-2, the CDR3 gives the full variable domain: NAGVMQNPRHLVRRRGQEARLRCSPMKGHSHVYWYRQLPEEGLKFMVYLQKENIIDESGMPKERFSAEFPKEGPSILRIQQVVRGDSAAYFCASSPPAGTGSFYTFGSGTRLTVV.

The V call is TRBV28, the J call TRBJ1-1, with D perhaps TRBD1 (6 bases). This CDR3 has 14 residues. Germline CDR1 and CDR2: MDHEN and SYDVKM. Between the trimmed V and J ends, which lost 7 bases and 4 bases, there was a span of 16 bases. CDR3 sequence reads: CASNQPTGSTEAFF. Written as DNA, the CDR3 is TGTGCCAGCAACCAACCCACAGGGAGCACTGAAGCTTTCTTT. The complete variable domain, with remaining parts taken from reference TRBV28 and TRBJ1-1, reads DVKVTQSSRYLVKRTGEKVFLECVQDMDHENMFWYRQDPGLGLRLIYFSYDVKMKEKGDIPEGYSVSREKKERFSLILESASTNQTSMYLCASNQPTGSTEAFFGQGTRLTVV.

V and J are TRBV27 and TRBJ1-2; TRBD1 is a possible D gene (6 bases). Trimming took off 7 bases at V and 1 base at J, with 16 bases between the two ends. CDR1 and CDR2 from the germline V gene are MNHEY and SMNVEV (reference sequence). This CDR3 comprises 15 residues. Here the CDR3 reads CASTGRDTFNYGYTF. In DNA, the CDR3 is TGTGCCAGCACTGGAAGGGACACTTTTAACTATGGCTACACCTTC.

This sequence joins TRBV5-4 and TRBJ2-7; D possibly corresponds to TRBD2 (6 bases). CDR1 is SGHNT, CDR2 YYREEE, per germline (reference sequence). Trimming took off 2 bases at V and 2 bases at J, with 14 bases between the two ends. The CDR3 has 15 amino acids. The CDR3 DNA follows: TGTGCCAGCAGCTTTAAACCTAGCGCAACCTACGAGCAGTACTTC. Its protein is CASSFKPSATYEQYF.

This sequence joins TRBV7-8 and TRBJ2-7; 8 nucleotides align to TRBD2. CDR1 and CDR2 (germline): SGHVS, FQNEAQ. The CDR3 totals 17 residues. J gave up 2 bases and V 1 base, and 10 bases lay outside the gene matches. In DNA form, the CDR3 reads TGTGCCAGCAGCTTAGAGCAAGCGGGGGAGAAAACCTACGAGCAGTACTTC. It codes for CASSLEQAGEKTYEQYF.